The next 15 T cell receptor beta chains were all read from a single sample in a study of T cell changes during pregnancy in multiple sclerosis. Clones were sequenced by immunoSEQ multiplex PCR, and TCRdb holds only the in-frame ones, with some missing. The table lists under 65,000 clones, 92% of them singletons, with about 0.6% in the top ten. The material sequenced was CD4+ T cells from peripheral blood mononuclear cells, taken after pregnancy. These receptors were taken from a female donor with multiple sclerosis, enrolled in a pregnancy study.

J is TRBJ2-7 and V is TRBV18; 9 nucleotides line up with TRBD1. Germline V gene data show CDR1 as KGHSH and CDR2 as LQKENI. Trimming took 6 bases from V and 4 from J; bases not matched to a gene: 7. The CDR3 extends over 14 amino acids. The CDR3 spells CASSPGTGIYEQYF. CDR3 bases: TGTGCCAGCTCTCCCGGGACAGGGATATACGAGCAGTACTTC.

This clone was detected once. V gene TRBV7-3 combines with J gene TRBJ2-7; D perhaps matches TRBD1 (6 bases). Trimming pared 0 bases from V and 7 bases from J, leaving 7 bases between. Germline V lookup: CDR1 SGHTA, CDR2 FQGTGA. The length of the CDR3 is 12 residues. This chain's CDR3 is CASSLTQGEQYF. The CDR3 nucleotides are TGTGCCAGCAGCTTAACCCAGGGGGAGCAGTACTTC.

The chain is built from TRBV7-9 and TRBJ1-2; maybe TRBD1 (5 bases). Germline assignment: CDR1 SEHNR and CDR2 FQNEAQ (reference sequence). Trimming removed 2 bases at V and 6 bases at J, with 13 bases between. CDR3 length: 14 residues. The CDR3 sequence is CASSLSQGMDGYTF. DNA for the CDR3: TGTGCCAGCAGCTTATCCCAGGGAATGGATGGCTACACCTTC.

This clone was found once. The V and J genes are TRBV5-4 and TRBJ2-5, with 7 nucleotides matching TRBD2. CDR1 is SGHNT and CDR2 is YYREEE in the germline V gene (reference sequence). The V segment lost 3 bases and the J segment 4 bases; nucleotides outside the gene matches: 9. CDR3 length: 15 residues. The CDR3 nucleotides read TGTGCCAGCAGCTCGGGACCGGCTAGCGGAGAGACCCAGTACTTC. Its translation is CASSSGPASGETQYF.

The chain is built from TRBV6-1 and TRBJ1-5; D is unclear. Trimming left V 4 bases short and J 2 bases short, with 12 bases between. Per the germline V gene, CDR1 is MNHNS and CDR2 is SASEGT. The CDR3 runs 15 residues. For the CDR3, the DNA is TGTGCCAGCAGTGTGACCTTGGGAGGCAATCAGCCCCAGCATTTT. It is translated as CASSVTLGGNQPQHF.

The genes are TRBV9 and TRBJ2-2; possible D gene TRBD1, 5 bases. Germline CDR1 reads SGDLS; CDR2 reads YYNGEE. V gave up 4 bases and J gave up 1 base, with 11 bases separating them. There are 15 residues in the CDR3. As DNA, the CDR3 is TGTGCCAGCAGCAGAGACGGACAGAACACCGGGGAGCTGTTTTTT. Amino acid sequence: CASSRDGQNTGELFF.

The chain combines TRBV7-2 with TRBJ2-3, with TRBD1 as a possible D gene (5 bases). The CDR3 spans 14 residues. CDR1 is SGHTA, CDR2 FQGNSA, per germline. V dropped 1 base and J dropped 2 bases, with 7 bases sitting between them. The CDR3, as DNA: TGTGCCAGCAGCTTAGGACAGATCACAGATACGCAGTATTTT. This sequence encodes CASSLGQITDTQYF. Full variable domain (remainder filled in from reference TRBV7-2 and TRBJ2-3): GAGVSQSPSNKVTEKGKDVELRCDPISGHTALYWYRQSLGQGLEFLIYFQGNSAPDKSGLPSDRFSAERTGGSVSTLTIQRTQQEDSAVYLCASSLGQITDTQYFGPGTRLTVL.

The table lists this clone with a few counts. V gene TRBV19 combines with J gene TRBJ1-2, with 8 positions matching TRBD1. J lost 2 bases, V lost 6 bases, and 11 bases had no gene match. The CDR3 extends over 16 amino acids. The V gene's germline CDR1 is LNHDA and CDR2 SQIVND (reference sequence). CDR3 sequence: CASSSPRRGQNYGYTF. In DNA, the CDR3 is TGTGCCAGTAGCTCCCCCCGCAGGGGGCAAAACTATGGCTACACCTTC.

V usage is TRBV4-3 and J usage is TRBJ2-1; TRBD2 aligns across 7 bases. Germline V lookup: CDR1 LGHNA, CDR2 YSLEER. The length of the CDR3 is 16 residues. Unmatched junction bases numbered 12, after V lost 5 bases and J lost 5 bases. CDR3: CASSGSVGGINNEQFF. In DNA, the CDR3 is TGCGCCAGCAGCGGAAGTGTGGGAGGGATCAACAATGAGCAGTTCTTC.

This clone was picked up one time. This chain connects TRBV6-1 to TRBJ2-5; possibly TRBD1 for D (6 bases). Trimming took 10 bases from V and 1 from J, leaving 13 bases between them. The CDR3 extends over 13 amino acids. Germline-derived CDR1 and CDR2 are MNHNS and SASEGT. The CDR3 coding sequence is TGTGCCATGGGACAAACCTTCCAAGAGACCCAGTACTTC. Translated, it gives CAMGQTFQETQYF.

The genes are TRBV6-5 and TRBJ2-3; 8 positions agree with TRBD1. V lost 6 bases to trimming and J lost 4 bases; unmatched junction nucleotides: 3. The CDR3 sequence is 13 residues long. Germline loops: CDR1 MNHEY, CDR2 SVGAGI. This CDR3 reads CASRRQGPDTQYF. CDR3 nucleotides: TGTGCCAGCAGAAGACAGGGGCCAGATACGCAGTATTTT.

This rearrangement joins TRBV18 to TRBJ2-7, with 8 bases identical to TRBD1. After removal of 3 bases from V and 4 bases from J, the junction contained 5 bases not matched to a gene. Germline V gives CDR1 KGHSH, CDR2 LQKENI. CDR3 size: 14 residues. CDR3 sequence reads: CASSPGQAGYEQYF. As DNA, the CDR3 is TGTGCCAGCTCACCGGGACAGGCGGGGTACGAGCAGTACTTC.

The chain links TRBV7-6 to TRBJ1-6, with D maybe TRBD1 (5 bases). Germline V gives CDR1 SGHVS, CDR2 FNYEAQ. There are 14 residues in the CDR3. Trimming took 2 bases from V and 7 from J, leaving 9 bases between them. CDR3 sequence (DNA): TGTGCCAGCAGCTTACGACAGAACAATTCACCCCTCCACTTT. Its protein is CASSLRQNNSPLHF.

A single count supports this clone. In nucleotides, the CDR3 is TGTGCCAGCAGCGCTAGCGGGGGCACAGATACGCAGTATTTT. This encodes CASSASGGTDTQYF. The chain joins TRBV6-4 to TRBJ2-3; 9 bases are shared with TRBD2. The V gene end was trimmed by 6 bases and the J gene end by 1 base; junction bases not matched to a gene: 2. This CDR3 region has 14 residues. Per the germline V gene, CDR1 is MRHNA and CDR2 is SNTAGT.

V is TRBV7-9 and J is TRBJ1-1; D might be TRBD1 (5 bases). Germline lookup yields CDR1 SEHNR and CDR2 FQNEAQ (reference sequence). V was clipped by 8 bases and J by 0 bases, with 10 bases between them. CDR3 length equals 13 residues. The CDR3 DNA reads as TGTGCCAGCTTGGGGGGGATGAACACTGAAGCTTTCTTT. Protein sequence: CASLGGMNTEAFF.